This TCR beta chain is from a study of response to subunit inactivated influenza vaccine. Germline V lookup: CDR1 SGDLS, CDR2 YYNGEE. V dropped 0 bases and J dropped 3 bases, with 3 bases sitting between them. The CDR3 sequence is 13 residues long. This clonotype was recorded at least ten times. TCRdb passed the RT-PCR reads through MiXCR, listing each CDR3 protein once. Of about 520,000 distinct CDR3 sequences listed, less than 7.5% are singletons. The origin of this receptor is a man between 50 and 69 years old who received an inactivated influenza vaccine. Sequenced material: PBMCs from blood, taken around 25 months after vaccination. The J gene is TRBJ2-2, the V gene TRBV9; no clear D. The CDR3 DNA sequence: TGTGCCAGCAGCGTAGCTCACACCGGGGAGCTGTTTTTT. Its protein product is CASSVAHTGELFF.